This note documents a single T cell receptor beta chain sequence. Generated by immunoSEQ multiplex PCR, the TCRdb table keeps only in-frame clones and is missing some. The table has some 80,000 clones, about 84% seen once. V lost 0 bases and J lost 4, with 9 bases in between. The V gene's germline CDR1 is LGHNA and CDR2 YNFKEQ. This CDR3 is built from 14 residues. The data belong to a study of OX40 agonist ivuxolimab in advanced cancers. About the study: In three patients, partial responses were observed, one with hepatocellular carcinoma and two with cutaneous melanoma.

V gene TRBV4-2 combines with J gene TRBJ1-2; D is undetermined. The source was CD4+ or CD8+ T cells sorted from blood, collected in a trial of the OX40 agonist ivuxolimab. The sequence came from an adult with an advanced solid tumor such as melanoma, head and neck, liver or kidney cancer. The CDR3: CASSQDAATYGYTF. The CDR3 DNA sequence: TGTGCCAGCAGCCAAGACGCAGCGACCTATGGCTACACCTTC.